This record looks at one T cell receptor beta chain sequence and its context. There is no known antigen for this receptor. No per-base quality is available; no much larger clone lies one base away. Explained via the paper, the time point label denotes: cycle 4 day 1 (C4D1), after less than 7 weeks of nivolumab. Every trial patient had relapsed after autologous stem cell transplantation, and cohorts A, B and C differed in prior brentuximab vedotin exposure. A total of over 55 patients with relapsed/refractory classical Hodgkin lymphoma made up the trial cohort, and each patient's best overall response was complete response, partial response or progressive disease. In the multi-cohort phase II CheckMate 205 trial, trial patients received single-agent nivolumab. An independent review committee assessed best overall response by applying the 2007 International Working Group response criteria. Trial PBMCs were obtained immediately prior to nivolumab initiation (C1D1) and on therapy at cycle 2 day 1 and cycle 4 day 1. Peripheral blood was collected in 8 mL Vacutainer Cell Preparation Tubes, from which PBMCs were isolated by centrifugation and then cryopreserved.

This entry comes from a study of PD-1 blockade in classical Hodgkin lymphoma (dated by TCRdb to the early 2020s). General notes on the study: Nivolumab dosing was 3 mg/kg intravenously every 2 weeks, continuing until either disease progression or unacceptable toxicity. To define a peripheral blood immune signature of response to PD-1 blockade in classical Hodgkin lymphoma, the study combined TCR beta sequencing with CyTOF.

The germline V gene provides CDR1 LGHNA and CDR2 YSLEER. Inclusive of the bounding cysteine and phenylalanine, the CDR3 is 15 residues long. Of all the DNA, just the CDR3 is kept, 45 bases in frame from base 1. The junction shows trimming of 0 bases on V and 4 bases on J, plus 12 bases between the germline ends. What the research found in general, with its limitations: By C4D1, a significant rise was seen in CD4+ TCR diversity but not in CD8+ TCR diversity (p=0.0027 vs p=0.16), and the rise was most apparent among complete responders (p=0.02). Lower diversity was observed in patients in whom nivolumab was started less than 1 year after ASCT, and these patients were excluded from later analyses so that confounding by immune reconstitution would be avoided. Newly diagnosed patients were reported to have lower baseline TCR diversity than healthy donors, and relapsed/refractory patients were reported to have lower baseline TCR diversity still. Baseline diversity similar to that of newly diagnosed patients was observed in trial patients achieving complete response, whereas significantly lower diversity was observed in partial responders and progressors. Only a single clinical trial cohort was studied, and what caused the repertoire differences, possibly disease activity or prior therapy, remained undefined.

Genomic DNA was extracted with the Qiagen DNeasy kit from unsorted PBMCs and from negatively selected CD4+ and CD8+ fractions. TCR beta CDR3 regions were subjected to amplification by immunoSEQ multiplex PCR with primers that anneal to V and J segments. A synthetic immune receptor repertoire was used to minimize amplification bias, and remaining bias was computationally removed after sequencing. The authors' analysis ran thus. Custom Python scripts were used to quantify repertoire diversity as the Shannon entropy index. The unsorted, CD4+ and CD8+ repertoires were each analyzed separately, with the exception of combined analyses, where CD4+ and CD8+ sequences were merged in silico. Clonal expansion was defined as at least a 2-fold frequency increase after treatment relative to C1D1, with a pseudocount of 0.5 for undetected baseline clones. Singleton clones were defined as clones with 0 or 1 copy at C1D1, and non-singleton clones were defined as clones with 2 or more copies. Clones expanded in unsorted samples were annotated as CD4+, CD8+ or unknown by matching protein sequences in sorted samples from the same patient. Wilcoxon tests on paired samples were used to test changes in diversity from C1D1 to C4D1. Here the immuneACCESS table is served through TCRdb, limited to in-frame sequences with V and J called. Missing clones are a known gap in these copies; in checked studies unresolved V genes cover under half, and the rest lacks a known reason. V and J calls and clone size are as listed in that table; D and trimming were resolved from the DNA. The sample includes some 86,000 clones, with less than 95% observed a single time. The ten largest make up around 3% of the sample.

The chain is encoded by TRBV4-3 joined to TRBJ2-5; the D gene cannot be resolved reliably. The sequence came from a human donor with classical Hodgkin lymphoma. The sample in question was peripheral blood mononuclear cells (PBMCs), obtained before the fourth cycle of nivolumab. The CDR3 reads CASSQDTLALETQYF. The DNA sequence follows: TGCGCCAGCAGCCAAGACACTCTTGCTCTAGAGACCCAGTACTTC.